The sample holds many counts of the clone carrying this T cell receptor beta chain. Its specificity is unknown. This entry is derived from a study of T cells after yellow fever vaccination. Whole-study context: Researchers used SMART-Seq v4 Ultra Low Input to prepare fractions that had low cell numbers. Study outcomes and limitations: In post-booster samples, most primary-vaccination clones reappeared (about 96% CD4, 88% CD8). High-abundance clonotypes from the bulk population could contaminate FACS-sorted repertoires.

Researchers made TCR cDNA using 5'RACE template switching, and this step added a universal primer site and UMIs. MiXCR, run by TCRdb on the 5' RACE reads, gives a single entry per CDR3 protein. The sample records a few hundred thousand distinct CDR3 sequences, roughly 4% being singletons. CDR1 is LGHDT, CDR2 YNNKEL, per germline (reference sequence). Between the trimmed V and J ends, which lost 0 bases and 9 bases, there was a span of 12 bases. CDR3 length: 15 residues. J is TRBJ1-6 and V is TRBV3-1, with a weak D call TRBD1 (5 bases). Sequences were derived from PBMCs, sampled on the day of the yellow fever booster vaccination. This TCR was sampled from a man between 18 and 29 years old who received the YFV17D yellow fever vaccine. The CDR3 DNA reads as TGTGCCAGCAGCCAAGATCTTGAAGGGGCTTCACCCCTCCACTTT. As protein: CASSQDLEGASPLHF.